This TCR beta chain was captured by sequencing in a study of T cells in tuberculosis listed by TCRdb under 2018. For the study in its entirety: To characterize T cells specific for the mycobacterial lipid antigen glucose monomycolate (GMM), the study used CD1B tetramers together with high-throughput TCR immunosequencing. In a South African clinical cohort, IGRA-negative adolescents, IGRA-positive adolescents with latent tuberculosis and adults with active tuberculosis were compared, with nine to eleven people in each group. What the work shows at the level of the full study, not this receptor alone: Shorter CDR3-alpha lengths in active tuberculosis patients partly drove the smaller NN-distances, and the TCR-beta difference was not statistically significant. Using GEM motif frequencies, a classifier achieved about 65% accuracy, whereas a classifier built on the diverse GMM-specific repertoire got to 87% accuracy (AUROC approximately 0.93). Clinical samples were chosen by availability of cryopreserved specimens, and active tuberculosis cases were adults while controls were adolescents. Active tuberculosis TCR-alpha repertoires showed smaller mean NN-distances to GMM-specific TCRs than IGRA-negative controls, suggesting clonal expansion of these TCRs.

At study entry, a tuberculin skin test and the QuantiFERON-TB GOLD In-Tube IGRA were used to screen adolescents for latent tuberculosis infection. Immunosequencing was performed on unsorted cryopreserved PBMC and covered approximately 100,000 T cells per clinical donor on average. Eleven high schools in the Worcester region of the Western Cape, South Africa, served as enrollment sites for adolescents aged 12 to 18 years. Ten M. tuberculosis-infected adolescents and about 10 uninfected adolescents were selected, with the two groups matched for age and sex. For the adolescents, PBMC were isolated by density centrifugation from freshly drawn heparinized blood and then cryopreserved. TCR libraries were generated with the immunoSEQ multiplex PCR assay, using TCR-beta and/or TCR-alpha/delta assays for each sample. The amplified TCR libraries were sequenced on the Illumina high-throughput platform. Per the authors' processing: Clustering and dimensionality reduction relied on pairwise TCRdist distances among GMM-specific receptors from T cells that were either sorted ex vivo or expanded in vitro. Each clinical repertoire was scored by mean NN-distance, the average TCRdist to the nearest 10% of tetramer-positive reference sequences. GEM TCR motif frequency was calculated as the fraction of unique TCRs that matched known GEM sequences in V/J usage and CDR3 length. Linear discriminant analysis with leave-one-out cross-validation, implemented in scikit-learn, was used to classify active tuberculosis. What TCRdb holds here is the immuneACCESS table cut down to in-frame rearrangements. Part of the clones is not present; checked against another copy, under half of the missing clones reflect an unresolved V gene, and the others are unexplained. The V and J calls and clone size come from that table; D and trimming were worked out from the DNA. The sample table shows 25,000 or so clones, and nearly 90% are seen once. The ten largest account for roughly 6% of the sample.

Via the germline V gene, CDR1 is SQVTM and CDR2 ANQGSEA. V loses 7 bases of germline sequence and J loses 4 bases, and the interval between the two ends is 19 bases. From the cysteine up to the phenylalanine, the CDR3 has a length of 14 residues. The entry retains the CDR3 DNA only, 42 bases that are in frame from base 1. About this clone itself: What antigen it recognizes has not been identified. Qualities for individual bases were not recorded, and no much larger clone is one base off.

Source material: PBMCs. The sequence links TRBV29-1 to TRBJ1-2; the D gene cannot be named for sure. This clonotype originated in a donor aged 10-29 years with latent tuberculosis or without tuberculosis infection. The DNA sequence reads TGCAGCGCGATAGAACGGGGAATCGGCTATGGCTACACCTTC. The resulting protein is CSAIERGIGYGYTF.